This T cell receptor beta chain was identified in a study of response to subunit inactivated influenza vaccine. The CDR3 length is 13 residues. Trimming removed 1 base from V and 8 bases from J, with 9 bases in between. Germline lookup yields CDR1 SGHTA and CDR2 FQGNSA. TCRdb recomputed calls from the RT-PCR reads with MiXCR, one row per CDR3 protein. Of about 310,000 distinct CDR3 sequences in the sample, around a fifth were seen once. This clonotype was seen repeatedly, ten times or more. The chain employs TRBV7-2 and TRBJ1-3; D remains ambiguous. The clonotype originates from a man aged 50 to 69 who received an inactivated influenza vaccine. Sample: PBMCs from blood, taken less than 22 months after vaccination. The CDR3 DNA is TGTGCCAGCAGCTTAGGGCCCGGCGACACCATATATTTT. It encodes CASSLGPGDTIYF.